This is a list of T cell receptor beta chains from one sample in a study of CD8+ T cells in alopecia areata. Sequencing was performed with immunoSEQ multiplex PCR; in TCRdb, only in-frame clones are kept and a portion is missing. In the table there are hundreds of thousands of clones, under 70% of which are singletons. The material sequenced was CD4+ T cells sorted from blood, taken at week 44, from a patient treated with tofacitinib. These receptors were obtained from a human donor with alopecia areata. The conserved cysteine and the conserved F or W are not part of the CDR3 here.

ASQPDRASYT TRBJ1-2 10 TRBV2
ASSRRSDTQY TRBJ2-3 10 TRBV6-5
SVEPRGRQGVRTTEAF TRBJ1-1 16 TRBV29-1
ASSNRAGYT TRBJ1-2 9 TRBV19
ASSLGPWGEQY TRBJ2-7 11 TRBV7-2
AWSRDLPEKLF TRBJ1-4 11 TRBV30
ASSLSPGENTEAF TRBJ1-1 13 TRBV5-1
ASSPPGGRKNEKLF TRBJ1-4 14 TRBV7-2
SVETSNTGELF TRBJ2-2 11 TRBV29-1
ASSGPFNTDTQY TRBJ2-3 12 TRBV10-3
AISGPGLAGTDTQY TRBJ2-3 14 TRBV10-3
ASSIPGPGELF TRBJ2-2 11 TRBV19
ASSLAQLDNSPLH TRBJ1-6 13 TRBV7-2
ASRNPSTYTEAF TRBJ1-1 12 TRBV5-1
ATSRERTGNEKLF TRBJ1-4 13 TRBV15
ASSPQTSGGADTQY TRBJ2-3 14 TRBV7-2
AWRGQGNTEAF TRBJ1-1 11 TRBV30
ASRGAGETQY TRBJ2-5 10 TRBV11-3
ASSESGTGRAYEQY TRBJ2-7 14 TRBV25-1
ASSEKSSGGARETQY TRBJ2-5 15 TRBV2
ASSQPGSIYYEQY TRBJ2-7 13 TRBV11-2
ASSIRTGANVLT TRBJ2-6 12 TRBV6-5
ASSPRAPSGGTYNEQF TRBJ2-1 16 TRBV18
AWREVVEAF TRBJ1-1 9 TRBV30
AWRQDSNQPQH TRBJ1-5 11 TRBV30
SVAGDRGQYEQY TRBJ2-7 12 TRBV29-1
ASSLTTDSPLH TRBJ1-6 11 TRBV11-2
ASDSPAKNIQY TRBJ2-4 11 TRBV19
ASSSTIYEQY TRBJ2-7 10 TRBV7-2
ASSTSLTGRDSGANVLT TRBJ2-6 17 TRBV9
ASSVGTEINQPQH TRBJ1-5 13 TRBV9
TSREGGPNQPQH TRBJ1-5 12 TRBV1
SVCPRGTDTQY TRBJ2-3 11 TRBV29-1
AWSFGLGTKDSPLH TRBJ1-6 14 TRBV30
ASSGAEDTQY TRBJ2-3 10 TRBV2
SLRGENGYT TRBJ1-2 9 TRBV29-1
ASSHQGREYTEAF TRBJ1-1 13 TRBV14
ATSRDQYYRD TRBJ2-4 10 TRBV15
SVEDLWGVEAF TRBJ1-1 11 TRBV29-1
ASHRLAGLQETQY TRBJ2-5 13 TRBV18
ASSQDVQGSGANVLT TRBJ2-6 15 TRBV4-3
ASSEGTGGHEQF TRBJ2-1 12 TRBV25-1